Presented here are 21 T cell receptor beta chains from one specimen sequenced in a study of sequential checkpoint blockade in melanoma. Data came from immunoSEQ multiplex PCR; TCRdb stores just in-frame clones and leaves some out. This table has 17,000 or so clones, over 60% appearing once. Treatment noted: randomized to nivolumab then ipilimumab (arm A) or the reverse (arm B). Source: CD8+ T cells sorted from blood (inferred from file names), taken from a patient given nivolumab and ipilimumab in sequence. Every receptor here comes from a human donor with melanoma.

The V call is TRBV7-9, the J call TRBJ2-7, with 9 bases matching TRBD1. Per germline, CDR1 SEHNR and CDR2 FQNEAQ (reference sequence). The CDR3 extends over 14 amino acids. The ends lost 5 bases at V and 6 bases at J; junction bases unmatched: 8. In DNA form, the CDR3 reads TGTGCCAGCAGCGAAGGGACAGGGTGGGGCGAGCAGTACTTC. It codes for CASSEGTGWGEQYF.

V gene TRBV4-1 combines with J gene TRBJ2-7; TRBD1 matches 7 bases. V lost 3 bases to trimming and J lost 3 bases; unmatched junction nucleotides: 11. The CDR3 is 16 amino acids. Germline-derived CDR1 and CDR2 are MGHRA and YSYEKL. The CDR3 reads CASSHRTGALIYEQYF. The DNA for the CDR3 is TGCGCCAGCAGCCACAGAACAGGGGCCCTAATCTACGAGCAGTACTTC.

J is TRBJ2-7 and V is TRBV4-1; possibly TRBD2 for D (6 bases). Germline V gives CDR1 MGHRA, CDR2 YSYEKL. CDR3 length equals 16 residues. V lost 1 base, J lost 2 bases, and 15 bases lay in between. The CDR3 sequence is CASSQAFPGLTYEQYF. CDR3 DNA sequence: TGCGCCAGCAGCCAAGCCTTTCCGGGACTGACCTACGAGCAGTACTTC.

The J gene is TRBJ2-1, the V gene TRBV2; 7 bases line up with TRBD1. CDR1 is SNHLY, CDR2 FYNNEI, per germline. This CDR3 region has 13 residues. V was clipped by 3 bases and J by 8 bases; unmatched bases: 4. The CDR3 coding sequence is TGTGCCAGCAGTGATTACAGGGGATATGAGCAGTTCTTC. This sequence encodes CASSDYRGYEQFF.

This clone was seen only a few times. CDR3: CASSLFPGLRSSYEQYF. The DNA for the CDR3 is TGTGCCAGCAGCTTATTCCCGGGACTCAGGAGCTCCTACGAGCAGTACTTC. The chain recombines TRBV7-3 with TRBJ2-7, with a tentative D call TRBD2 (6 bases). The CDR3 has 17 residues. V dropped 2 bases and J dropped 0 bases, with 17 bases sitting between them. CDR1 is SGHTA, CDR2 FQGTGA, per germline. Combining the CDR3 with reference TRBV7-3 and TRBJ2-7 gives the whole variable domain GAGVSQTPSNKVTEKGKYVELRCDPISGHTALYWYRQSLGQGPEFLIYFQGTGAADDSGLPNDRFFAVRPEGSVSTLKIQRTERGDSAVYLCASSLFPGLRSSYEQYFGPGTRLTVT.

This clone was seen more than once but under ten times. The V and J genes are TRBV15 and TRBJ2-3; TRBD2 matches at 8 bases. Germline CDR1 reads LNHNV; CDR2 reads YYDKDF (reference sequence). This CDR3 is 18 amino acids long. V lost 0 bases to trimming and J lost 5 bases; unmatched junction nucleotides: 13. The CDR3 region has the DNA TGTGCCACCAGCAGAGATCGGTGGAGCGGGGGCCAGGGAGATACGCAGTATTTT. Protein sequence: CATSRDRWSGGQGDTQYF.

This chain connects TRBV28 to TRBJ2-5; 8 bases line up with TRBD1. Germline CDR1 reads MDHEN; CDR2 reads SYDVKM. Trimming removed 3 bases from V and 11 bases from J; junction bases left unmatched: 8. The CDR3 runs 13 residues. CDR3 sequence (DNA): TGTGCCAGCAGTTTGACAGGGGCTTGGGAGCAGTACTTC. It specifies CASSLTGAWEQYF. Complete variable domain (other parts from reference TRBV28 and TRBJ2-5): DVKVTQSSRYLVKRTGEKVFLECVQDMDHENMFWYRQDPGLGLRLIYFSYDVKMKEKGDIPEGYSVSREKKERFSLILESASTNQTSMYLCASSLTGAWEQYFGPGTRLLVL.

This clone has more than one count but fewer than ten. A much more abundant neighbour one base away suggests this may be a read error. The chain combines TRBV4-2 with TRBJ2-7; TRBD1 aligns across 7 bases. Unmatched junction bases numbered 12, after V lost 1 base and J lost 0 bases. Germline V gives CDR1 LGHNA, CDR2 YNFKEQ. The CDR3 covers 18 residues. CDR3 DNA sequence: TGTGCCAGCAGCCAAGTAGAACTAGGACAGGCGATCTCCTACGAGCAGTACTTC. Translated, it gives CASSQVELGQAISYEQYF.

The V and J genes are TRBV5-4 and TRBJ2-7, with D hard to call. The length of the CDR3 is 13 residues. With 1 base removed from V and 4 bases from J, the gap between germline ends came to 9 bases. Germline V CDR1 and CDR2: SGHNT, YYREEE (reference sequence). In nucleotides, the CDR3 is TGTGCCAGCAGCTTGATGGGCTGGTACGAGCAGTACTTC. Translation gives CASSLMGWYEQYF.

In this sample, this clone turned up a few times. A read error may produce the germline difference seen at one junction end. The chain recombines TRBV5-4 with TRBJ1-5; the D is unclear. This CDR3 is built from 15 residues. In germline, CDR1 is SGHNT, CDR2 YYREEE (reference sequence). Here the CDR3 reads CASSQDPGSNQPQHF. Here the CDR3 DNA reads TGCGCCAGCAGCCAAGATCCGGGTAGCAATCAGCCCCAGCATTTT. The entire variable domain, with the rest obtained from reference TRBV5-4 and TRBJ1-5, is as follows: ETGVTQSPTHLIKTRGQQVTLRCSSQSGHNTVSWYQQALGQGPQFIFQYYREEENGRGNFPPRFSGLQFPNYSSELNVNALELDDSALYLCASSQDPGSNQPQHFGDGTRLSIL.

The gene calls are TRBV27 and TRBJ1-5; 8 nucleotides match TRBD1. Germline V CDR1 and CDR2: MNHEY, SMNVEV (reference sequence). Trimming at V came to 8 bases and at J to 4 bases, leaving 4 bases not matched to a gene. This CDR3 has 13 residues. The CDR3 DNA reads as TGTGCCAGCGGGGACAGGATGAATCAGCCCCAGCATTTT. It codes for CASGDRMNQPQHF.

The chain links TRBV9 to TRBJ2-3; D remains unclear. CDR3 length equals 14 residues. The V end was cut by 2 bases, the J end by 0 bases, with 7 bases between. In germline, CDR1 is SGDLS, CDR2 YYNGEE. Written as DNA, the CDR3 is TGTGCCAGCAGCGTCGTTCCTAGCACAGATACGCAGTATTTT. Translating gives CASSVVPSTDTQYF. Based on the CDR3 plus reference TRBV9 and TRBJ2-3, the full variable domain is DSGVTQTPKHLITATGQRVTLRCSPRSGDLSVYWYQQSLDQGLQFLIQYYNGEERAKGNILERFSAQQFPDLHSELNLSSLELGDSALYFCASSVVPSTDTQYFGPGTRLTVL.

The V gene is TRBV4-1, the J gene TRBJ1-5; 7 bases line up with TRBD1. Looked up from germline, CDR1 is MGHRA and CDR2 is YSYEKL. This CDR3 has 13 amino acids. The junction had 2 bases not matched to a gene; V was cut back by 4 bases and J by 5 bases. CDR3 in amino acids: CASSPTGDQPQHF. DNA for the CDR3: TGCGCCAGCAGCCCTACAGGGGATCAGCCCCAGCATTTT.

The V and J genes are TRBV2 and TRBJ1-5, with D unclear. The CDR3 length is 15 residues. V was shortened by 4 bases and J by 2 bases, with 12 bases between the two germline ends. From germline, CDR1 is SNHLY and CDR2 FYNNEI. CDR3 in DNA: TGTGCCAGCAGTGGCGGGGTAATGGGCAATCAGCCCCAGCATTTT. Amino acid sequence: CASSGGVMGNQPQHF.

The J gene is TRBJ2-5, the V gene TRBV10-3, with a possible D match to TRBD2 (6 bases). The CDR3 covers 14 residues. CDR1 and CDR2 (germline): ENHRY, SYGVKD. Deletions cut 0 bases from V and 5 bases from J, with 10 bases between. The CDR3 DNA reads TGTGCCATCAGTGAGTCAGGAGGGTCTGAGACCCAGTACTTC. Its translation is CAISESGGSETQYF.

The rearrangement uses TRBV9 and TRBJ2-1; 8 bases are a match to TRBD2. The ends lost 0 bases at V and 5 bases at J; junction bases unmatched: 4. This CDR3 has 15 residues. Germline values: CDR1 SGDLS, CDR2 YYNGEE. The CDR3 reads CASSVGLALNNEQFF. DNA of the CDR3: TGTGCCAGCAGCGTAGGACTAGCGCTTAACAATGAGCAGTTCTTC.

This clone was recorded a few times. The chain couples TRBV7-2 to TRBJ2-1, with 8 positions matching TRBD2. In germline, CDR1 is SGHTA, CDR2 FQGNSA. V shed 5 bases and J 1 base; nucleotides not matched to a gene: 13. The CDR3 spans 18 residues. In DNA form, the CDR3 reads TGTGCCAGCAGCCCCCTCCCAGGCGGGGGGATTTCCTACAATGAGCAGTTCTTC. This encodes CASSPLPGGGISYNEQFF.

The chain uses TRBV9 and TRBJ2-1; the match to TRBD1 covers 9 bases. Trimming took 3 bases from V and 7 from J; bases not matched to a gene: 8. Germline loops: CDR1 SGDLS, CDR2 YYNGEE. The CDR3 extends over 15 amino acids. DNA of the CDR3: TGTGCCAGCAGCGCCTCAGGACAGGGGAGAAATGAGCAGTTCTTC. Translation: CASSASGQGRNEQFF.

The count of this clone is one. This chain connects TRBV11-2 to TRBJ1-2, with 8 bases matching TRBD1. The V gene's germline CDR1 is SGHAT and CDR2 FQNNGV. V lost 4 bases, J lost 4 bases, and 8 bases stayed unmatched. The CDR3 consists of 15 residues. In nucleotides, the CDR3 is TGTGCCAGCAGCTCCCCCGGGACAGGACCCTATGGCTACACCTTC. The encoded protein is CASSSPGTGPYGYTF.

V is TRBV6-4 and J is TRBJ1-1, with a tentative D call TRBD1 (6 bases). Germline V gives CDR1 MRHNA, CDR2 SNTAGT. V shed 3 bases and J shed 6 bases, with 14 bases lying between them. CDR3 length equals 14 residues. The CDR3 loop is CASSDVPGGPEAFF. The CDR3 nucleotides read TGTGCCAGCAGTGATGTCCCGGGGGGCCCTGAAGCTTTCTTT.

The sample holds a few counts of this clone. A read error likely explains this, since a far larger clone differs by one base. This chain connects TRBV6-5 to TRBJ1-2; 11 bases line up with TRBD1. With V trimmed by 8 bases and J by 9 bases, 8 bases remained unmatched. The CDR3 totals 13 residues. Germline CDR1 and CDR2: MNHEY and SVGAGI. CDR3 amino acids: CASSGTGGYRYTF. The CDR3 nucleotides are TGTGCCAGCTCCGGGACAGGGGGATATCGCTACACCTTC.